The 19 T cell receptor beta chains below come from one sample, sequenced in a study of regulatory T cells in long-lasting Graves disease. With iRepertoire HTBI primers and Arm-PCR of CDR3 regions, TCR beta libraries were built. Via MiXCR, TCRdb re-called the multiplex PCR reads, giving one row per CDR3 protein. The data contain 450,000 to 500,000 distinct CDR3 sequences, about 17% of them singletons. Time point specified: newly diagnosed GD, antithyroid drugs for less than 3 months. PBMCs were the source of the RNA used for TCR sequencing. These data also featured in a second study, about T cells in Graves' hyperthyroidism and ophthalmopathy.

Sequenced material: peripheral blood mononuclear cells (PBMCs), taken at new diagnosis, from a patient treated with antithyroid drugs. The receptors come from a man in his forties or fifties with Graves disease.

This clonotype was recorded at least ten times. The chain combines TRBV30 with TRBJ1-1; D not resolved. This CDR3 contains 11 residues. Looked up from germline, CDR1 is GTSNPN and CDR2 is SVGIG (reference sequence). Trimming left V 4 bases short and J 4 bases short, with 7 bases between. The CDR3 region is CAWTRPTEAFF. CDR3 nucleotides: TGTGCCTGGACACGACCCACTGAAGCTTTCTTT.

This clonotype has at least ten counts. The chain recombines TRBV12-3 or TRBV12-4 with TRBJ2-7; D not resolved. This CDR3 has 14 amino acids. V dropped 5 bases and J dropped 4 bases, with 15 bases sitting between them. This CDR3 reads CASSGLVVGYEQYF. Written as DNA, the CDR3 is TGTGCCAGCAGTGGCCTAGTAGTGGGATACGAGCAGTACTTC.

The sample holds many counts of this clonotype. This chain links TRBV20-1 with TRBJ2-7, with 10 bases lining up with TRBD1. V dropped 6 bases and J dropped 0; count of bases not matched to a gene: 2. From germline, CDR1 is DFQATT and CDR2 SNEGSKA (reference sequence). The CDR3 is made up of 13 amino acids. The CDR3 nucleotides are TGCAGTGCCGACAGGGGGCACTCCTACGAGCAGTACTTC. Amino acid sequence: CSADRGHSYEQYF.

The table lists this clonotype with many counts. The chain is built from TRBV2 and TRBJ1-2; TRBD1 is a possible D gene (5 bases). Per the germline V gene, CDR1 is SNHLY and CDR2 is FYNNEI. V was pared by 7 bases and J by 13 bases, with 22 bases between. The CDR3 contains 13 residues. CDR3 DNA: TGTGCCAGCACAGGCGCCGGGGGTTATAGAAGCACCTTC. This gives the protein CASTGAGGYRSTF. Combining the CDR3 with reference TRBV2 and TRBJ1-2 gives the whole variable domain EPEVTQTPSHQVTQMGQEVILRCVPISNHLYFYWYRQILGQKVEFLVSFYNNEISEKSEIFDDQFSVERPDGSNFTLKIRSTKLEDSAMYFCASTGAGGYRSTFGSGTRLTVV.

The rearrangement joins TRBV24-1 to TRBJ2-2; D remains unclear. Trimming stripped 3 bases from V and 1 base from J, with 8 bases between. CDR1 and CDR2 from the germline V gene are KGHDR and SFDVKD. This CDR3 has 15 residues. The CDR3 DNA reads TGTGCCACCAGTGATCTGGTAGAGAACACCGGGGAGCTGTTTTTT. Translation: CATSDLVENTGELFF.

The chain combines TRBV6-1 with TRBJ1-4; D gene ambiguous. Germline V gene lookup returns CDR1 MNHNS and CDR2 SASEGT. The length of the CDR3 is 15 residues. Trimming took off 6 bases at V and 5 bases at J, with 16 bases between the two ends. In nucleotides, the CDR3 is TGTGCCAGCAGCAGATTCAGCGGGAGCAATGAAAAACTGTTTTTT. Its protein is CASSRFSGSNEKLFF.

The rearrangement links TRBV25-1 to TRBJ1-1; 7 bases match TRBD1. This CDR3 spans 14 amino acids. Germline loops: CDR1 MGHDK, CDR2 SYGVNS. Losses at the gene ends were 6 bases for V and 1 base for J; bases not matched to a gene: 5. The CDR3 loop is CASRQGMRNTEAFF. The DNA of the CDR3 is TGTGCCAGCAGACAGGGGATGCGGAACACTGAAGCTTTCTTT. The whole variable domain, filled in from reference TRBV25-1 and TRBJ1-1, reads EADIYQTPRYLVIGTGKKITLECSQTMGHDKMYWYQQDPGMELHLIHYSYGVNSTEKGDLSSESTVSRIRTEHFPLTLESARPSHTSQYLCASRQGMRNTEAFFGQGTRLTVV.

This clonotype was seen at least ten times. V is TRBV5-1 and J is TRBJ1-2; weak D call: TRBD1 (5 bases). V lost 5 bases to trimming and J lost 4 bases, with 18 bases between them. CDR1 and CDR2 from the germline V gene are SGHRS and YFSETQ. The CDR3 has 15 residues. CDR3 region: CASSYSQQEGYGYTF. CDR3 DNA sequence: TGCGCCAGCAGTTACTCACAACAGGAGGGCTATGGCTACACCTTC.

The CDR3 DNA reads as TGTGCCACCAGCCCACACGGGGAGGTTACGAACACTGAAGCTTTCTTT. Its translation: CATSPHGEVTNTEAFF. V usage is TRBV15 and J usage is TRBJ1-1; D not certain. This CDR3 is 16 amino acids long. Germline CDR1 reads LNHNV; CDR2 reads YYDKDF (reference sequence). V was clipped by 5 bases and J by 1 base, with 17 bases between them.

The chain has TRBV10-3 and TRBJ2-7; the D is unclear. The CDR3 contains 12 residues. Trimming pared 6 bases from V and 0 bases from J, leaving 6 bases between. Germline loops: CDR1 ENHRY, CDR2 SYGVKD. The CDR3 reads CAISANSYEQYF. The CDR3 DNA reads as TGTGCCATCAGCGCTAACTCCTACGAGCAGTACTTC.

This clonotype was recorded many times. The gene calls are TRBV7-9 and TRBJ1-1; no reliable D call. The V gene lost 1 base and the J gene lost 4 bases, with 13 bases spanning the gap. The germline V gene encodes CDR1 SEHNR and CDR2 FQNEAQ (reference sequence). CDR3 length: 15 residues. CDR3 region: CASSLEARFGTEAFF. DNA for the CDR3: TGTGCCAGCAGCTTAGAAGCCAGATTCGGCACTGAAGCTTTCTTT.

This sequence joins TRBV5-6 and TRBJ2-1; D is perhaps TRBD2 (6 bases). Germline CDR1 is SGHDT and CDR2 is YYEEEE. This CDR3 is built from 15 residues. The V and J ends lost 4 bases and 5 bases respectively, with 16 bases between them. The CDR3 is CASSSGLATNNEQFF. Written as DNA, the CDR3 is TGTGCCAGCAGCAGTGGTCTAGCGACGAACAATGAGCAGTTCTTC.

This clonotype has at least ten counts. The chain couples TRBV28 to TRBJ2-5; D is uncertain. Between the trimmed V and J ends, which lost 6 bases and 7 bases, there was a span of 9 bases. The V gene's germline CDR1 is MDHEN and CDR2 SYDVKM. The CDR3 is 11 amino acids. The DNA for the CDR3 is TGTGCCAGCAGCAGCAGGCTGACCCAGTACTTC. This translates into CASSSRLTQYF.

This clonotype was seen at least ten times. The chain has TRBV24-1 and TRBJ2-7; no reliable D call. CDR3 length equals 15 residues. Per the germline V gene, CDR1 is KGHDR and CDR2 is SFDVKD. The ends were cut back, 7 bases at V and 2 bases at J, with 17 bases in the middle. The CDR3 DNA sequence: TGTGCCACCAGCCCCGGGCCCTTAGGGACCTACGAGCAGTACTTC. It is translated as CATSPGPLGTYEQYF.

This chain links TRBV12-3 or TRBV12-4 with TRBJ2-1; D unresolved. CDR3 length: 14 residues. V was cut by 2 bases and J by 6 bases, with 11 bases left in between. The chain's CDR3 is CASSLKFLGNEQFF. The CDR3 nucleotides are TGTGCCAGCAGTTTAAAATTCCTGGGCAATGAGCAGTTCTTC.

The sample holds a few counts of this clonotype. The chain uses TRBV7-8 and TRBJ2-1; 12 positions match TRBD2. The CDR3 extends over 18 amino acids. Per germline, CDR1 SGHVS and CDR2 FQNEAQ. The V gene end was trimmed by 1 base and the J gene end by 3 bases; junction bases not matched to a gene: 7. The CDR3 DNA reads as TGTGCCAGCAGCTTAGGGCCGACTAGCGGGAGAGGCTACAATGAGCAGTTCTTC. Protein sequence: CASSLGPTSGRGYNEQFF.

This clonotype was recorded many times. The genes are TRBV5-1 and TRBJ1-1, with a weak D call TRBD1 (5 bases). Germline CDR1 is SGHRS and CDR2 is YFSETQ. The CDR3 spans 16 residues. The V end lost 0 bases, the J end lost 5 bases, and 17 bases lay between the germline ends. CDR3 nucleotide sequence: TGCGCCAGCAGCTTGGCCAGGTCAACTAAGGGGACTGAAGCTTTCTTT. Its protein product is CASSLARSTKGTEAFF. The entire variable domain, with the rest obtained from reference TRBV5-1 and TRBJ1-1, is as follows: KAGVTQTPRYLIKTRGQQVTLSCSPISGHRSVSWYQQTPGQGLQFLFEYFSETQRNKGNFPGRFSGRQFSNSRSEMNVSTLELGDSALYLCASSLARSTKGTEAFFGQGTRLTVV.

This clonotype showed up just a few times. The CDR3 DNA reads TGTGCCAGCTCACCACAGAAATTCTCTGGAAACACCATATATTTT. This translates into CASSPQKFSGNTIYF. V and J are TRBV18 and TRBJ1-3; D ambiguous. V was pared by 1 base and J by 0 bases, with 7 bases between. This CDR3 region has 15 residues. The germline CDR1 and CDR2 sequences are KGHSH and LQKENI.

This clonotype was observed many times. The chain links TRBV7-8 to TRBJ2-1, with D tentatively TRBD2 (6 bases). Germline CDR1 is SGHVS and CDR2 is FQNEAQ. Trimming pared 2 bases from V and 6 bases from J, leaving 11 bases between. The CDR3 runs 14 residues. This CDR3 reads CASSLLETSNEQFF. Written as DNA, the CDR3 is TGTGCCAGCAGCTTATTGGAGACTAGCAATGAGCAGTTCTTC.